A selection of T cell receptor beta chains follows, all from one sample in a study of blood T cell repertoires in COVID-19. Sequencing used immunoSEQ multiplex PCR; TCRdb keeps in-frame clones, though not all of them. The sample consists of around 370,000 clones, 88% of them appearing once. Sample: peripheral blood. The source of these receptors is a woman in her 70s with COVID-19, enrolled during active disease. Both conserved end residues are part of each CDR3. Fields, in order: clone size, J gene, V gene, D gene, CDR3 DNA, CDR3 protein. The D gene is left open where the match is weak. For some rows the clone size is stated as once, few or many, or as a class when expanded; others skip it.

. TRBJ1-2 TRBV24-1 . TGTGCCACCAGTGATTTTAAATTTAACTATGGCTACACCTTC CATSDFKFNYGYTF
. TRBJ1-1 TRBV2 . TGTGCCAGCAGTGACGAGGGTACGAACACTGAAGCTTTCTTT CASSDEGTNTEAFF
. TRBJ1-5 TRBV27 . TGTGCCAGCAGTCGGGGGGTTGGGCAGCCCCAGCATTTT CASSRGVGQPQHF
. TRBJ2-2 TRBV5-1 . TGCGCCAGCAGCTTGGGGGGGCCCACGAACACCGGGGAGCTGTTTTTT CASSLGGPTNTGELFF
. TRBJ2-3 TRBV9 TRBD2 TGTGCCAGCAGCCTAGGGGCTAGCGGGGGCACAGATACGCAGTATTTT CASSLGASGGTDTQYF
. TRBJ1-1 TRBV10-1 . TGCGCCAGCAGTGATGGCGGCCCGAACACTGAAGCTTTCTTT CASSDGGPNTEAFF
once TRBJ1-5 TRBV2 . TGTGCCAGCAGTGAAGGCAGGGGTGCTCAGCCCCAGCATTTT CASSEGRGAQPQHF
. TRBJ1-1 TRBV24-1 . TGTGCCACCAGTGACTCGAGAAGCGGGAACACTGAAGCTTTCTTT CATSDSRSGNTEAFF
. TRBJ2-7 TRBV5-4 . TGTGCCAGCAGCTTTATCCCTGCGGCCCCACTGGGCGAGCAGTACTTC CASSFIPAAPLGEQYF
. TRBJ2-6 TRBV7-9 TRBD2 TGTGCCAGCGGTGGACTAGCGATATCTGGGGCCAACGTCCTGACTTTC CASGGLAISGANVLTF
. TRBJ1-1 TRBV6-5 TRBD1 TGTGCCAGCATCCGACAGGGGGAAGCCCCTGAAGCTTTCTTT CASIRQGEAPEAFF
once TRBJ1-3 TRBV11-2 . TGTGCCAGCAGCTTAGATCTGCAGGGGATCCCAAACACCATATATTTT CASSLDLQGIPNTIYF
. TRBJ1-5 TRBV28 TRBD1 TGTGCCAGCACTTCTGGGACAGGGGATGGGCCCCAGCATTTT CASTSGTGDGPQHF
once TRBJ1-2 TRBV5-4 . TGTGCCAGCAGCTTGCCGCTCGGAGGGATCTATGGCTACACCTTC CASSLPLGGIYGYTF
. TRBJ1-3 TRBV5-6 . TGTGCCAGCAGCTTAGGGAGCTCTGGAAACACCATATATTTT CASSLGSSGNTIYF
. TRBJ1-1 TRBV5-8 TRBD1 TGTGCCAGCAGCAGAGGGGGACAGGGAGCGAACATGAACACTGAAGCTTTCTTT CASSRGGQGANMNTEAFF
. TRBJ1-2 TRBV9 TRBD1 TGTGCCAGCAGCGTAGGGGACAGGGCAAGCTATGGCTACACCTTC CASSVGDRASYGYTF
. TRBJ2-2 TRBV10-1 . TGCGCCAGCAGTACCGTCTCCGGGCCCACAGGCGACACCGGGGAGCTGTTTTTT CASSTVSGPTGDTGELFF
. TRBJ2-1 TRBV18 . TGTGCCAGCTCAGACAGAAGAGATGAGCAGTTCTTC CASSDRRDEQFF
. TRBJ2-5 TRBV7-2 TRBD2 TGTGCCAGCAGCTTACGCGGGGGAGAAGAGACCCAGTACTTC CASSLRGGEETQYF
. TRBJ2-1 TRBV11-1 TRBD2 TGTGCCAGCAGCCAAGCTAGCGGGGGTTACTCTAATGAGCAGTTCTTC CASSQASGGYSNEQFF
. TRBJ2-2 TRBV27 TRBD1 TGTGCCAGCAGCCGCCACGGACAGGGGGGGAACACCGGGGAGCTGTTTTTT CASSRHGQGGNTGELFF
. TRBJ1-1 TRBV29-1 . TGCAGCGTGGCCCCGGGACAGAACACTGAAGCTTTCTTT CSVAPGQNTEAFF
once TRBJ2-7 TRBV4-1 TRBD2 TGCGCCAGCAGCCAGGGGATGCTAGCGGGGACCTACGAGCAGTACTTC CASSQGMLAGTYEQYF
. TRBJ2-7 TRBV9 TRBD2 TGTGCCAGCAGCCCTACCGGGGGGGTGACCTACGAGCAGTACTTC CASSPTGGVTYEQYF
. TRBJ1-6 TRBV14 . TGTGCCAGCAGCCTTCGGGGGGGCTCCTATAATTCACCCCTCCACTTT CASSLRGGSYNSPLHF
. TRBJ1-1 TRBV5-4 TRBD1 TGTGCCAGCAGCCCCGGGACAGATAGCACTGAAGCTTTCTTT CASSPGTDSTEAFF
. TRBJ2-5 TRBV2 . TGTGCCAGCAGTGTAGAGGGGACTGGGGGAGGGACCCAGTACTTC CASSVEGTGGGTQYF
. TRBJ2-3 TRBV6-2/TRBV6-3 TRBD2 TGTGCCAGCAGCCCCCAACTAGCGGGGGGGCCGAGGGATACGCAGTATTTT CASSPQLAGGPRDTQYF
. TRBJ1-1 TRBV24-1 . TGTGCCACCAGTGATTACAGCATGAACACTGAAGCTTTCTTT CATSDYSMNTEAFF
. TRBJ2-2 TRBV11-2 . TGTGCCAGCAGCTTTAGACCGGGCGGGACCGGGGAGCTGTTTTTT CASSFRPGGTGELFF
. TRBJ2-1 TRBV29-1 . TGCAGCGTTGAAGAAGTAGCAAATGAGCAGTTCTTC CSVEEVANEQFF
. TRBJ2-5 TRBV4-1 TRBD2 TGCGCCAGCAGCCAAGAAGCTAGCGGGAAAGAGACCCAGTACTTC CASSQEASGKETQYF
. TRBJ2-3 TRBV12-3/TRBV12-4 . TGTGCCAGCAGGGGGAGCGGAGATACGCAGTATTTT CASRGSGDTQYF
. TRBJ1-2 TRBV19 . TGTGCCAGTAGTAGAAAACAGGGCAACTATGGCTACACCTTC CASSRKQGNYGYTF
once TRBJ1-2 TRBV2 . TGTGCCAGCAGTGAAGCGCCCGGCTATGGCTACACCTTC CASSEAPGYGYTF
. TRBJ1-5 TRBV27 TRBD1 TGTGCCAGCAGTTTCGTAGGGCAGGGGGCAATCAATCAGCCCCAGCATTTT CASSFVGQGAINQPQHF
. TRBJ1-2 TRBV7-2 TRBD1 TGTGCCAGCAGCTTGGACAGGGAAGCTAACTATGGCTACACCTTC CASSLDREANYGYTF
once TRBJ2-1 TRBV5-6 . TGTGCCAGCAGTTCCGGGACTTACAATGAGCAGTTCTTC CASSSGTYNEQFF
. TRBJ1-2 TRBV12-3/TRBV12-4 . TGTGCCAGCAGTTTACATGAGGATGGCTACACCTTC CASSLHEDGYTF
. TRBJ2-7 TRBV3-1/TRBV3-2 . TGTGCCAGCAGCCAAAGTGGGACTCTTTACTACGAGCAGTACTTC CASSQSGTLYYEQYF
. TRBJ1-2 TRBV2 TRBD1 TGTGCCAGCAGTCAGGGGGTATACTATGGCTACACCTTC CASSQGVYYGYTF
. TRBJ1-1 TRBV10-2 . TGCGCCAGCACCCCCAGGCCAGAGTCGGACACTGAAGCTTTCTTT CASTPRPESDTEAFF
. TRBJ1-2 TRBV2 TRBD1 TGTGCCAGCAGACGGGACAGAAACTATGGCTACACCTTC CASRRDRNYGYTF
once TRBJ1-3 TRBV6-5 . TGTGCCAGCGTGACCAGGGCCATCTCTGGAAACACCATATATTTT CASVTRAISGNTIYF
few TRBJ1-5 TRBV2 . TGTGCCAGCAGTGCCCTGGATGGAGCCGATCAGCCCCAGCATTTT CASSALDGADQPQHF
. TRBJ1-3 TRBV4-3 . TGCGCCAGCAGCCAAGGGGGGGGCTCTGGAAACACCATATATTTT CASSQGGGSGNTIYF
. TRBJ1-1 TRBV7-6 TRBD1 TGTGCCAGCAGCCCCTGGACAGGGGGAAGCACTGAAGCTTTCTTT CASSPWTGGSTEAFF
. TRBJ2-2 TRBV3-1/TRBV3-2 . TGTGCCAGCAGCCAAGACCTCAGGGGCACCGGGGAGCTGTTTTTT CASSQDLRGTGELFF
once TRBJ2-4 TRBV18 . TGTGCCAGCTCACCACAGGGGACCAAAAACATTCAGTACTTC CASSPQGTKNIQYF
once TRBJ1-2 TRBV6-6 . TGTGCCAGCGCTACTCCGGGAGGCTATGGCTACACCTTC CASATPGGYGYTF
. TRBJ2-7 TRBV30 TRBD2 TGTGCCTGGAGGACTAGCGGGGGCAACGAGCAGTACTTC CAWRTSGGNEQYF
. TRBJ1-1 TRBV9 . TGTGCCAGCAGCGAATTACAGGGTATAAGCACTGAAGCTTTCTTT CASSELQGISTEAFF
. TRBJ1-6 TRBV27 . TGTGCCAGCAGTTTACAGGGGAGATTCTTATATTCACCCCTCCACTTT CASSLQGRFLYSPLHF
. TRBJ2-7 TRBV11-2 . TGTGCCAGCAGCCCCGGTACCTCTAGCTCCTACGAGCAGTACTTC CASSPGTSSSYEQYF
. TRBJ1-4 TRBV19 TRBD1 TGTGCCAGTAGTCGGACAGGGGATCTGTTCACTAATGAAAAACTGTTTTTT CASSRTGDLFTNEKLFF
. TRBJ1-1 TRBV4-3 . TGCGCCAGCAGCCAAGGACTGGGGGGCACTGAAGCTTTCTTT CASSQGLGGTEAFF